Listed here are 27 T cell receptor beta chains from one sample, sequenced in a study of blood T cell repertoires in COVID-19. The data were produced by immunoSEQ multiplex PCR, yet TCRdb's version contains in-frame clones alone and is incomplete. The table includes around 250,000 clones, approximately 87% detected once. The specimen was peripheral blood. The receptor source for this set is a man between 60 and 70 years old who had recovered from COVID-19.

The chain links TRBV6-5 to TRBJ2-7; TRBD1 agrees at 8 bases. The CDR3 extends over 15 amino acids. The V gene end was trimmed by 5 bases and the J gene end by 2 bases; junction bases not matched to a gene: 8. CDR1 and CDR2 from the germline V gene are MNHEY and SVGAGI. The CDR3 protein is CASSTRTGIPYEQYF. For the CDR3, the DNA is TGTGCCAGCAGTACCAGGACAGGGATTCCCTACGAGCAGTACTTC.

The rearrangement links TRBV6-5 to TRBJ1-1; D is uncertain. The V end was cut by 7 bases, the J end by 3 bases, with 6 bases between. The CDR3 loop spans 11 amino acids. The V gene's germline CDR1 is MNHEY and CDR2 SVGAGI. This CDR3 is CASTSYTEAFF. CDR3 sequence (DNA): TGTGCCAGCACTAGTTACACTGAAGCTTTCTTT.

V usage is TRBV5-1 and J usage is TRBJ2-1, with 9 bases fitting TRBD2. CDR1 and CDR2 (germline): SGHRS, YFSETQ. CDR3 size: 14 residues. After removal of 2 bases from V and 6 bases from J, the junction contained 3 bases not matched to a gene. CDR3 loop: CASSLPGLANEQFF. The CDR3 DNA reads as TGCGCCAGCAGCTTACCGGGACTAGCCAATGAGCAGTTCTTC.

The chain couples TRBV5-1 to TRBJ2-3; 13 bases map to TRBD2. Germline CDR1 is SGHRS and CDR2 is YFSETQ. The J segment lost 5 bases and the V segment lost 4 bases, leaving 10 bases of the junction unmatched. The CDR3 is 17 residues long. The CDR3 region is CASSVTGTSGILDTQYF. CDR3 in DNA: TGCGCCAGCAGCGTAACCGGGACTAGCGGGATTCTAGATACGCAGTATTTT.

The CDR3 coding sequence is TGTGCCAGCAGCTTAGGGACAGCACTTAGGAACACTGAAGCTTTCTTT. Amino acid sequence: CASSLGTALRNTEAFF. This sequence joins TRBV7-9 and TRBJ1-1, with D maybe TRBD1 (6 bases). V was trimmed by 1 base and J by 1 base, leaving 13 bases between them. This CDR3 region has 16 residues. Per the germline V gene, CDR1 is SEHNR and CDR2 is FQNEAQ (reference sequence).

The chain recombines TRBV20-1 with TRBJ2-2; 9 nucleotides match TRBD2. The CDR3 loop spans 15 amino acids. Looked up from germline, CDR1 is DFQATT and CDR2 is SNEGSKA (reference sequence). With 3 bases clipped from V and 4 bases from J, the junction kept 6 bases outside the gene matches. The CDR3 region is CSASRLAGPTGELFF. Here the CDR3 DNA reads TGCAGTGCTAGTCGTCTAGCGGGACCCACCGGGGAGCTGTTTTTT.

The chain has TRBV19 and TRBJ2-5; 7 bases match TRBD2. The V segment lost 2 bases and the J segment 5 bases; nucleotides outside the gene matches: 17. Germline CDR1 and CDR2: LNHDA and SQIVND (reference sequence). The CDR3 length is 18 residues. The CDR3 DNA is TGTGCCAGTAGTATAATTGCTATCGGAAGGGGAGGGTTGGAGACCCAGTACTTC. Translating gives CASSIIAIGRGGLETQYF.

The rearrangement uses TRBV6-5 and TRBJ2-1, with 8 bases lining up with TRBD2. This CDR3 is built from 16 residues. Looked up from germline, CDR1 is MNHEY and CDR2 is SVGAGI. V shed 4 bases and J 7 bases; nucleotides not matched to a gene: 12. The DNA of the CDR3 is TGTGCCAGCAGTTCCCTCGGGGCGGGAGGACGTAATGAGCAGTTCTTC. Amino acids: CASSSLGAGGRNEQFF.

The gene calls are TRBV5-1 and TRBJ2-6; TRBD1 agrees at 10 bases. The CDR3 runs to 18 residues. The J segment lost 2 bases and the V segment lost 4 bases, leaving 9 bases of the junction unmatched. Germline-derived CDR1 and CDR2 are SGHRS and YFSETQ. CDR3 protein: CASSRRQGAQPGANVLTF. The CDR3 nucleotides read TGCGCCAGCAGCAGACGACAGGGGGCTCAGCCTGGGGCCAACGTCCTGACTTTC.

This sequence joins TRBV30 and TRBJ1-4, with 9 bases identical to TRBD1. From germline, CDR1 is GTSNPN and CDR2 SVGIG (reference sequence). V lost 1 base and J lost 8; bases outside the gene matches: 11. The CDR3 totals 16 residues. DNA of the CDR3: TGTGCCTGGAGTGCCCAACGGACAGGGGAGGAAGAAAAACTGTTTTTT. It yields the protein CAWSAQRTGEEEKLFF.

To note about this clone: Sequence at one end of the junction differs from germline and may be a read error. The chain employs TRBV14 and TRBJ2-2; TRBD1 might be the D (6 bases). Germline CDR1 SGHDN, CDR2 FVKESK. CDR3 length equals 13 residues. CDR3 DNA sequence: TGTGCCAGCAACCAACAGGGCGTCGGGGAGCTGTTTTTT. Protein sequence: CASNQQGVGELFF. Combining the CDR3 with reference TRBV14 and TRBJ2-2 gives the whole variable domain EAGVTQFPSHSVIEKGQTVTLRCDPISGHDNLYWYRRVMGKEIKFLLHFVKESKQDESGMPNNRFLAERTGGTYSTLKVQPAELEDSGVYFCASNQQGVGELFFGEGSRLTVL.

This clone was detected once. The chain couples TRBV18 to TRBJ2-2; 8 bases fit TRBD1. Germline V gives CDR1 KGHSH, CDR2 LQKENI. The CDR3 is 17 amino acids. V was clipped by 2 bases and J by 5 bases; unmatched bases: 10. Here the CDR3 reads CASSPDRGLTGTGELFF. In DNA, the CDR3 is TGTGCCAGCTCACCAGACAGGGGCCTAACGGGAACCGGGGAGCTGTTTTTT. Full variable domain (outside the CDR3, taken from reference TRBV18 and TRBJ2-2): NAGVMQNPRHLVRRRGQEARLRCSPMKGHSHVYWYRQLPEEGLKFMVYLQKENIIDESGMPKERFSAEFPKEGPSILRIQQVVRGDSAAYFCASSPDRGLTGTGELFFGEGSRLTVL.

The genes are TRBV12-3 or TRBV12-4 and TRBJ2-3; a possible D gene is TRBD1 (6 bases). The V end was cut by 6 bases, the J end by 2 bases, with 9 bases between. This CDR3 contains 13 residues. CDR3 DNA: TGTGCCAGCAGCAGGGACAACACAGATACGCAGTATTTT. It is translated as CASSRDNTDTQYF.

This clone was detected only a few times. The chain links TRBV19 to TRBJ1-5; TRBD1 aligns across 7 bases. The V segment lost 9 bases and the J segment 5 bases; nucleotides outside the gene matches: 7. CDR1 is LNHDA, CDR2 SQIVND, per germline (reference sequence). The CDR3 consists of 13 residues. The CDR3 loop is CASRRQGDQPQHF. Here the CDR3 DNA reads TGTGCCAGCCGGAGGCAGGGGGATCAGCCCCAGCATTTT.

The chain uses TRBV20-1 and TRBJ2-7; D call uncertain. The ends were cut back, 3 bases at V and 4 bases at J, with 13 bases in the middle. Germline V gene lookup returns CDR1 DFQATT and CDR2 SNEGSKA (reference sequence). There are 13 residues in the CDR3. CDR3 amino acids: CSASRKPGYEQYF. CDR3 in DNA: TGCAGTGCTAGTCGAAAACCCGGGTACGAGCAGTACTTC.

This chain uses TRBV5-5 with TRBJ2-2, with 9 bases aligning to TRBD2. Germline trimming cut 1 base from V and 6 bases from J; bases unmatched to any gene: 10. The germline CDR1 and CDR2 sequences are SGHKS and YYEKEE (reference sequence). This CDR3 is built from 17 residues. The CDR3 sequence: CASSLIFSGSFAGELFF. DNA for the CDR3: TGTGCCAGCAGCTTGATATTTAGCGGGAGCTTCGCCGGGGAGCTGTTTTTT.

The V gene is TRBV5-6, the J gene TRBJ2-2, with TRBD2 matching 11 bases. CDR1 and CDR2 (germline): SGHDT, YYEEEE. The J segment lost 7 bases and the V segment lost 0 bases, leaving 2 bases of the junction unmatched. This CDR3 is 15 amino acids long. The CDR3 region is CASSLALAGGGELFF. For the CDR3, the DNA is TGTGCCAGCAGCTTGGCCCTAGCGGGAGGCGGGGAGCTGTTTTTT.

The chain links TRBV5-8 to TRBJ2-5, with a possible D match to TRBD2 (6 bases). V lost 0 bases and J 2 bases, leaving 14 bases between the germline ends. Germline V lookup: CDR1 SGHTS, CDR2 YDEGEE. The CDR3 contains 16 residues. This CDR3 reads CASSLGEVVLQETQYF. CDR3 nucleotide sequence: TGTGCCAGCAGCTTGGGGGAGGTGGTTCTGCAAGAGACCCAGTACTTC.

This sequence joins TRBV14 and TRBJ1-3; 7 bases align to TRBD1. J gave up 3 bases and V 0 bases, and 5 bases lay outside the gene matches. In germline, CDR1 is SGHDN, CDR2 FVKESK. The CDR3 totals 16 residues. The chain's CDR3 is CASSQDRTGVGNTIYF. Written as DNA, the CDR3 is TGTGCCAGCAGCCAAGATCGAACAGGGGTTGGAAACACCATATATTTT.

J is TRBJ2-1 and V is TRBV7-2; 13 bases fit TRBD2. This CDR3 spans 17 amino acids. The germline V gene has CDR1 SGHTA and CDR2 FQGNSA. V lost 5 bases, J lost 3 bases, and 7 bases stayed unmatched. The CDR3 spells CASSPELAGGYYNEQFF. The CDR3 DNA follows: TGTGCCAGCAGCCCGGAACTAGCGGGGGGGTACTACAATGAGCAGTTCTTC.

The CDR3 spells CASSASGRAYNEQFF. The CDR3 bases are TGTGCCAGCAGCGCTAGCGGGAGGGCTTACAATGAGCAGTTCTTC. The chain links TRBV5-8 to TRBJ2-1; 12 bases are shared with TRBD2. The J segment lost 4 bases and the V segment lost 4 bases, leaving 3 bases of the junction unmatched. The CDR3 sequence is 15 residues long. The germline V gene encodes CDR1 SGHTS and CDR2 YDEGEE.

J is TRBJ2-1 and V is TRBV27, with a tentative D call TRBD1 (5 bases). The CDR3 length is 13 residues. Trimming took 5 bases from V and 9 from J, leaving 14 bases between them. The V gene's germline CDR1 is MNHEY and CDR2 SMNVEV (reference sequence). CDR3 residues: CASSHAGFGEQFF. CDR3 DNA sequence: TGTGCCAGCAGTCATGCAGGGTTCGGTGAGCAGTTCTTC.

This chain joins TRBV29-1 and TRBJ2-7; D is possibly TRBD1 (6 bases). The germline CDR1 and CDR2 sequences are SQVTM and ANQGSEA. The CDR3 consists of 14 residues. The V and J ends lost 1 base and 2 bases respectively, with 12 bases between them. The CDR3 here is CSVEVMDSPYEQYF. The CDR3 DNA is TGCAGCGTTGAAGTGATGGACAGTCCCTACGAGCAGTACTTC.

This chain uses TRBV5-1 with TRBJ2-7, with D possibly TRBD2 on 6 matching bases. Trimming took 4 bases from V and 3 from J, leaving 20 bases between them. The CDR3 has 16 residues. Germline V gene lookup returns CDR1 SGHRS and CDR2 YFSETQ. CDR3 in DNA: TGCGCCAGCAGCAGGGGAGGCGGGGCAGCCCTCTACGAGCAGTACTTC. This translates into CASSRGGGAALYEQYF.

V usage is TRBV3-1 (or the pseudogene TRBV3-2) and J usage is TRBJ2-2; 9 bases agree with TRBD2. Germline assignment: CDR1 LGHDT and CDR2 YNNKEL (reference sequence). The CDR3 has 17 residues. V shed 2 bases and J 0 bases; nucleotides not matched to a gene: 4. This chain's CDR3 is CASSQFPSGTNTGELFF. The CDR3 nucleotides are TGTGCCAGCAGCCAATTCCCTAGCGGGACGAACACCGGGGAGCTGTTTTTT.

This sequence joins TRBV7-8 and TRBJ2-2, with D perhaps TRBD2 (5 bases). Germline values: CDR1 SGHVS, CDR2 FQNEAQ. Trimming pared 7 bases from V and 1 base from J, leaving 13 bases between. The CDR3 consists of 15 residues. CDR3 DNA: TGTGCCAGCACCCACCGCCGGGAGAACACCGGGGAGCTGTTTTTT. It is translated as CASTHRRENTGELFF. Using reference TRBV7-8 and TRBJ2-2 for the parts outside the CDR3, the full variable domain is GAGVSQSPRYKVAKRGQDVALRCDPISGHVSLFWYQQALGQGPEFLTYFQNEAQLDKSGLPSDRFFAERPEGSVSTLKIQRTQQEDSAVYLCASTHRRENTGELFFGEGSRLTVL.

This clone was observed a single time. This chain joins TRBV28 and TRBJ1-4, with 10 bases fitting TRBD1. CDR3 size: 18 residues. Unmatched junction bases numbered 10, after V lost 4 bases and J lost 2 bases. Germline lookup yields CDR1 MDHEN and CDR2 SYDVKM. CDR3 amino acids: CASSSSGDRGWTNEKLFF. The CDR3, as DNA: TGTGCCAGCAGTTCATCGGGGGACAGGGGATGGACTAATGAAAAACTGTTTTTT.